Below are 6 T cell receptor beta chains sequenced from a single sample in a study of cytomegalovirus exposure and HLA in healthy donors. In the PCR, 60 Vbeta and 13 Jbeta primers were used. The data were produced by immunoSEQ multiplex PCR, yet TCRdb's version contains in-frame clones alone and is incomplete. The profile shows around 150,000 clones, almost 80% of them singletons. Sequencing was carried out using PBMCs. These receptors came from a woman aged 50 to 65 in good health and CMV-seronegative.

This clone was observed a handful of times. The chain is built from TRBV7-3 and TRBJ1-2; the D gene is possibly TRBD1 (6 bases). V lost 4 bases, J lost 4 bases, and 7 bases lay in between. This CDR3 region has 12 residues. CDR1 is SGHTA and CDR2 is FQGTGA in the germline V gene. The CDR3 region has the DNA TGTGCCAGCAGCTCGGACAGCTATGGCTACACCTTC. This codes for CASSSDSYGYTF.

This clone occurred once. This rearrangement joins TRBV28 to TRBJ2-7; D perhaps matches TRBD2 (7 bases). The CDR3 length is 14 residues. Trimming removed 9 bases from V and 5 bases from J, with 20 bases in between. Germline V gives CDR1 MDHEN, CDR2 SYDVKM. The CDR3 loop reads CASGGGGLRDEQYF. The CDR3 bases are TGTGCCAGTGGGGGGGGCGGCCTTAGGGACGAGCAGTACTTC.

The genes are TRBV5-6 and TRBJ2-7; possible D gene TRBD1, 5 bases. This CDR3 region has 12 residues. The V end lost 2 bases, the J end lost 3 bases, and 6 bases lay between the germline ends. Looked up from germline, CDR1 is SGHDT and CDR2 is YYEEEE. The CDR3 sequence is CASSLQVYEQYF. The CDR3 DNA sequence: TGTGCCAGCAGCTTACAGGTCTACGAGCAGTACTTC.

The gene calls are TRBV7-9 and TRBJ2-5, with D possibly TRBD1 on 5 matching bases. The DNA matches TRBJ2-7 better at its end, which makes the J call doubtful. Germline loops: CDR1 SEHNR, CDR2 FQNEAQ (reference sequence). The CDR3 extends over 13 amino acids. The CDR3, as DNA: TGTGCCAGCAGCTTAGCAGGGGTTTACGAGCAGTACTTC. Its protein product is CASSLAGVYEQYF.

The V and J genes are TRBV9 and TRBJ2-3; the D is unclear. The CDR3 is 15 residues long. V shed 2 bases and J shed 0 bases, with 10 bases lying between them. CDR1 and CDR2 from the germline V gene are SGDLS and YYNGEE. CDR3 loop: CASSVMMTSTDTQYF. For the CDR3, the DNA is TGTGCCAGCAGCGTCATGATGACTAGCACAGATACGCAGTATTTT.

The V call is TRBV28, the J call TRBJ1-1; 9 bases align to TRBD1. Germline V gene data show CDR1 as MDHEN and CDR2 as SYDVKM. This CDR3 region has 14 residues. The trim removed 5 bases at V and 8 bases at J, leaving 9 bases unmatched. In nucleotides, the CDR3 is TGTGCCAGCAGTCCGATCGGGACAGGGCAAGAAGCTTTCTTT. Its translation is CASSPIGTGQEAFF.